This T cell receptor (beta chain) was profiled in a study of identical twins. Findings and caveats of the study: Carriage of fewer insertions was seen in abundant cord blood beta clonotypes, whereas memory repertoires showed none. Surplus twin overlap in beta out-of-frame sequences was less pronounced. Out-of-frame alpha sequences common to twins exhibited a surplus of low generation probability.

As regards this clonotype: Its target is not known.

Looked up from germline, CDR1 is DFQATT and CDR2 is SNEGSKA (reference sequence). The ends were cut back, 6 bases at V and 8 bases at J, with 13 bases in the middle. This CDR3 is 12 amino acids long. Each CDR3 protein is one row after TCRdb ran MiXCR on the 5' RACE reads. The repertoire holds 350,000 or so distinct CDR3 sequences, with around 9% as singletons. Sequencing used naive T cells sorted from blood. This clonotype was obtained from a woman aged 45-59 years in good health. The chain joins TRBV20-1 to TRBJ2-2; D is unresolved. CDR3 loop: CSAAFRVGELFF. The DNA of the CDR3 is TGCAGTGCCGCCTTTAGAGTGGGGGAGCTGTTTTTT.